This T cell receptor (beta chain) was sequenced in a study of blood T cell repertoires in COVID-19. Overall study context: Spain, Italy and the United States supplied samples that represented acute and convalescent COVID-19.

The repertoire was sequenced with immunoSEQ multiplex PCR; TCRdb's copy has only in-frame clones and lacks some. The sample includes over 100,000 clones, 70% to 85% of them seen just once. The CDR3 has 14 residues. CDR1 MNHEY and CDR2 SVGAGI come from the germline V gene. V was trimmed by 10 bases and J by 6 bases, leaving 18 bases between them. This TCR derives from a woman aged 55-69 years with acute or convalescent COVID-19. The sample was peripheral blood. The chain carries TRBV6-5 and TRBJ2-2, with D tentatively TRBD1 (6 bases). CDR3 sequence reads: CATESIAGAGELFF. CDR3 in DNA: TGTGCCACCGAGTCAATCGCAGGGGCCGGGGAGCTGTTTTTT.